Below, 18 T cell receptor beta chains from the same sample are listed, as sequenced in a study of T-cell reconstitution after alpha-beta-depleted transplantation in children. A TCRbeta library incorporating unique molecular identifiers was prepared. Via MiXCR, TCRdb re-called the PCR reads, giving one row per CDR3 protein. The table has 300,000 to 350,000 distinct CDR3 sequences, around 15% seen once. This specimen was PBMCs, mostly from graft donor cells, taken 360 days after TCRalphabeta/CD19-depleted stem cell transplant. The receptor set was obtained from a male patient under 10 years old who had a stem cell transplant for acute lymphoblastic leukemia, so the T cells may come from the graft donor.

The rearrangement joins TRBV6-5 to TRBJ2-3; TRBD2 aligns across 9 bases. Germline V lookup: CDR1 MNHEY, CDR2 SVGAGI. Unmatched junction bases numbered 7, after V lost 2 bases and J lost 7 bases. This CDR3 comprises 15 residues. The CDR3 loop is CASSYGSGLANTQYF. The CDR3 DNA sequence: TGTGCCAGCAGTTACGGGTCCGGACTAGCGAATACGCAGTATTTT.

This clonotype has more than one count but fewer than ten. The V gene is TRBV6-5, the J gene TRBJ1-2, with D possibly TRBD1 on 5 matching bases. Germline V gene lookup returns CDR1 MNHEY and CDR2 SVGAGI. The CDR3 length is 18 residues. V gave up 0 bases and J gave up 0 bases, with 17 bases separating them. This chain's CDR3 is CASSYSPFRDPANYGYTF. Written as DNA, the CDR3 is TGTGCCAGCAGTTACTCGCCCTTCCGGGACCCAGCTAACTATGGCTACACCTTC.

This clonotype occurred many times. The V gene is TRBV5-1, the J gene TRBJ2-3; no clear D gene. This CDR3 spans 15 amino acids. CDR1 is SGHRS, CDR2 YFSETQ, per germline. Trimming left V 3 bases short and J 2 bases short, with 13 bases between. DNA of the CDR3: TGCGCCAGCAGCTCACGCCGGGCCAACACAGATACGCAGTATTTT. Its translation: CASSSRRANTDTQYF.

This clonotype occurred many times. V gene TRBV12-3 or TRBV12-4 combines with J gene TRBJ1-6; possibly TRBD1 for D (5 bases). V lost 7 bases to trimming and J lost 9 bases, with 13 bases between them. This CDR3 has 13 amino acids. CDR3 DNA sequence: TGTGCCAGCATCTTAACTGGGGGTTCACCCCTCCACTTT. Translated, it gives CASILTGGSPLHF.

The chain joins TRBV28 to TRBJ2-7; D unclear. Germline V CDR1 and CDR2: MDHEN, SYDVKM. The V gene lost 3 bases and the J gene lost 8 bases, with 11 bases spanning the gap. The CDR3 runs 12 residues. The chain's CDR3 is CASSFGSHKQYF. CDR3 DNA sequence: TGTGCCAGCAGTTTTGGGTCGCACAAGCAGTACTTC.

This clonotype was seen a few times. The chain couples TRBV28 to TRBJ2-3; TRBD2 agrees at 7 bases. Germline trimming cut 5 bases from V and 2 bases from J; bases unmatched to any gene: 10. The CDR3 length is 16 residues. Germline V gene lookup returns CDR1 MDHEN and CDR2 SYDVKM. The chain's CDR3 is CASSPSGVIYTDTQYF. The CDR3 DNA sequence: TGTGCCAGCAGTCCCAGCGGGGTAATTTACACAGATACGCAGTATTTT.

There are a few counts of this clonotype. The chain has TRBV15 and TRBJ2-5; either TRBD1 or TRBD2 may supply D (7 bases each). Trimming shortened V by 0 bases and J by 7 bases, and 24 bases separated the two germline ends. The CDR3 consists of 18 residues. Looked up from germline, CDR1 is LNHNV and CDR2 is YYDKDF (reference sequence). Written as DNA, the CDR3 is TGTGCCACCAGCAGAGATTCCCCAGGGGGGGGCCCAAGAGGGACCCAGTACTTC. It specifies CATSRDSPGGGPRGTQYF.

The chain combines TRBV15 with TRBJ2-1, with a weak D call TRBD1 (6 bases). Trimming removed 0 bases at V and 7 bases at J, with 13 bases between. The CDR3 loop spans 15 amino acids. Per the germline V gene, CDR1 is LNHNV and CDR2 is YYDKDF (reference sequence). As DNA, the CDR3 is TGTGCCACCAGCAGAGATCGGCTGGGGGCAAATGAGCAGTTCTTC. This gives the protein CATSRDRLGANEQFF.

This clonotype appeared many times. This chain joins TRBV4-3 and TRBJ1-3; 7 bases are a match to TRBD1. From germline, CDR1 is LGHNA and CDR2 YSLEER. There are 15 residues in the CDR3. With 1 base clipped from V and 4 bases from J, the junction kept 4 bases outside the gene matches. CDR3 sequence: CASSQALDRGNTIYF. In nucleotides, the CDR3 is TGCGCCAGCAGCCAAGCATTGGACAGGGGAAACACCATATATTTT.

This clonotype was observed a few times. The chain has TRBV7-9 and TRBJ2-3, with 10 bases identical to TRBD2. Germline V gene data show CDR1 as SEHNR and CDR2 as FQNEAQ (reference sequence). The trim removed 8 bases at V and 2 bases at J, leaving 10 bases unmatched. This CDR3 has 16 amino acids. This chain's CDR3 is CASALAGGGPTDTQYF. In nucleotides, the CDR3 is TGTGCCAGCGCCTTAGCGGGAGGTGGACCCACAGATACGCAGTATTTT.

The chain joins TRBV10-3 to TRBJ2-5; TRBD2 agrees at 7 bases. J gave up 5 bases and V 5 bases, and 2 bases lay outside the gene matches. Germline CDR1 and CDR2: ENHRY and SYGVKD. The CDR3 spans 12 residues. The CDR3 reads CAISRGGETQYF. Here the CDR3 DNA reads TGTGCCATCAGTCGGGGAGGGGAGACCCAGTACTTC.

This clonotype was seen a few times. This rearrangement joins TRBV7-2 to TRBJ2-7, with a weak D call TRBD1 (5 bases). V was clipped by 5 bases and J by 0 bases, with 14 bases between them. This CDR3 has 15 amino acids. From germline, CDR1 is SGHTA and CDR2 FQGNSA. The CDR3 loop reads CASSRQPLSSYEQYF. In DNA, the CDR3 is TGTGCCAGCAGCCGACAGCCCTTGAGCTCCTACGAGCAGTACTTC.

This clonotype was observed a handful of times. The chain combines TRBV12-3 or TRBV12-4 with TRBJ2-1, with 7 bases fitting TRBD2. The CDR3 runs 17 residues. Trimming removed 4 bases from V and 10 bases from J; junction bases left unmatched: 19. CDR3 bases: TGTGCCAGCAGTTCCCTAATAGCGGGCACACACGGCGGCGAGCAGTTCTTC. The encoded protein is CASSSLIAGTHGGEQFF.

In its sample, this clonotype was seen a few times. This sequence joins TRBV7-2 and TRBJ1-1; 9 positions agree with TRBD1. The V gene's germline CDR1 is SGHTA and CDR2 FQGNSA. V dropped 4 bases and J dropped 5; count of bases not matched to a gene: 8. CDR3 size: 15 residues. The CDR3 loop reads CASSSTGGWRTEAFF. CDR3 bases: TGTGCCAGCAGCTCTACAGGGGGCTGGAGAACTGAAGCTTTCTTT.

J is TRBJ2-3 and V is TRBV29-1; D is perhaps TRBD1 (5 bases). The CDR3 is made up of 12 amino acids. Germline lookup yields CDR1 SQVTM and CDR2 ANQGSEA. V was shortened by 4 bases and J by 2 bases, with 7 bases between the two germline ends. CDR3 residues: CSVGRVTDTQYF. The CDR3 DNA follows: TGCAGCGTTGGCAGGGTCACAGATACGCAGTATTTT.

The genes are TRBV20-1 and TRBJ2-7; 13 bases agree with TRBD2. The CDR3 is 13 residues long. Germline V gene sequence: CDR1 DFQATT, CDR2 SNEGSKA (reference sequence). The V gene end was trimmed by 4 bases and the J gene end by 6 bases; junction bases not matched to a gene: 3. The DNA for the CDR3 is TGCAGTGCTACACGACTAGCGGGGGGCGAGCAGTACTTC. Encoded protein: CSATRLAGGEQYF.

The rearrangement links TRBV11-2 to TRBJ2-3, with 10 bases aligning to TRBD2. The germline CDR1 and CDR2 sequences are SGHAT and FQNNGV. V trimming: 0 bases; J trimming: 5 bases; junction bases outside the gene matches: 11. The CDR3 loop spans 18 amino acids. The CDR3 nucleotides read TGTGCCAGCAGCTTAGATTTCTATGGGACTAGCGTGAAAGATACGCAGTATTTT. Translated, it gives CASSLDFYGTSVKDTQYF.

Written as DNA, the CDR3 is TGCAGCGTACCAGCGGGAGGTGAGCAGTTCTTC. Its protein is CSVPAGGEQFF. This chain connects TRBV29-1 to TRBJ2-1, with TRBD2 matching over 9 bases. CDR1 SQVTM and CDR2 ANQGSEA come from the germline V gene. V lost 6 bases to trimming and J lost 9 bases; unmatched junction nucleotides: 3. This CDR3 contains 11 residues.